These 8 T cell receptor beta chains share one sample of origin, sequenced in a study of T cell repertoires in cytomegalovirus infection. No antigen has been identified for these receptors. TCRdb processed the reads anew with MiXCR; each CDR3 protein has one entry. The table lists 80,000 or so distinct CDR3 sequences, around 42% of them singletons, with roughly 93% in the top ten. The sample in question was CD8+ T cells from cultured PBMCs, obtained from culture after CMV antigen stimulation. The receptors derive from a human donor in good health (CMV status not recorded). Some clones in this sample may be carry-over from other donors' samples.

This sequence joins TRBV6-5 and TRBJ2-5; tentatively, D is TRBD2 (5 bases). V dropped 2 bases and J dropped 0 bases, with 13 bases sitting between them. The V gene's germline CDR1 is MNHEY and CDR2 SVGAGI. This CDR3 has 16 amino acids. CDR3 coding DNA: TGTGCCAGCAGTTACGGCGGGTGGGCAGACCAAGAGACCCAGTACTTC. It yields the protein CASSYGGWADQETQYF.

The genes are TRBV10-3 and TRBJ2-1, with a possible D match to TRBD1 (6 bases). V lost 5 bases and J 5 bases, leaving 16 bases between the germline ends. Germline V gene data show CDR1 as ENHRY and CDR2 as SYGVKD. The length of the CDR3 is 15 residues. The CDR3 coding sequence is TGTGCCATCAGTACCGGGACACTAAGAGACAATGAGCAGTTCTTC. It translates to CAISTGTLRDNEQFF.

This clonotype was seen a few times. Germline and junction disagree at one end, which may indicate a read error. V usage is TRBV7-2 and J usage is TRBJ2-5; D is undetermined. Germline loops: CDR1 SGHTA, CDR2 FQGNSA. The CDR3 runs 16 residues. The CDR3 protein is CASSLGVIPPQETQYF. CDR3 DNA sequence: TGTGCCAGCAGTTTAGGAGTTATTCCCCCCCAAGAGACCCAGTACTTC.

The chain recombines TRBV4-3 with TRBJ2-2, with 16 nucleotides matching TRBD2. The CDR3 has 21 amino acids. The germline V gene has CDR1 LGHNA and CDR2 YSLEER. The ends lost 3 bases at V and 5 bases at J; junction bases unmatched: 15. CDR3 sequence: CASSQPGTSGGAGEKTGELFF. CDR3 coding DNA: TGCGCCAGCAGCCAGCCTGGGACTAGCGGGGGGGCGGGGGAAAAAACCGGGGAGCTGTTTTTT.

The rearrangement links TRBV5-6 to TRBJ2-7; 8 nucleotides match TRBD1. The CDR3 length is 16 residues. Germline CDR1 reads SGHDT; CDR2 reads YYEEEE. The trim removed 2 bases at V and 7 bases at J, leaving 14 bases unmatched. CDR3 sequence (DNA): TGTGCCAGCAGCTTTTCCAGACAGGGGCGGCGTTGGGAGCAGTACTTC. Its translation: CASSFSRQGRRWEQYF. Filled out from reference TRBV5-6 and TRBJ2-7, the complete variable domain reads DAGVTQSPTHLIKTRGQQVTLRCSPKSGHDTVSWYQQALGQGPQFIFQYYEEEERQRGNFPDRFSGHQFPNYSSELNVNALLLGDSALYLCASSFSRQGRRWEQYFGPGTRLTVT.

This clonotype occurred a few times. J is TRBJ2-1 and V is TRBV5-6; D is possibly TRBD1 (6 bases). Trimming stripped 3 bases from V and 8 bases from J, with 9 bases between. Looked up from germline, CDR1 is SGHDT and CDR2 is YYEEEE. The CDR3 sequence is 12 residues long. CDR3 loop: CASSSAGDEQFF. CDR3 coding DNA: TGTGCCAGCAGCTCTGCAGGGGATGAGCAGTTCTTC.

This clonotype was observed a few times. The rearrangement uses TRBV7-8 and TRBJ2-1; D possibly uses TRBD1 or TRBD2 (6 bases each). Trimming pared 0 bases from V and 10 bases from J, leaving 16 bases between. Looked up from germline, CDR1 is SGHVS and CDR2 is FQNEAQ. This CDR3 is built from 15 residues. The CDR3 DNA is TGTGCCAGCAGCTTAGCGGGGGGCCGCGCTGGGGAGCAGTTCTTC. Amino acids: CASSLAGGRAGEQFF.

The J gene is TRBJ2-7, the V gene TRBV7-2; TRBD2 matches at 8 bases. CDR3 length equals 17 residues. The V gene end was trimmed by 1 base and the J gene end by 5 bases; junction bases not matched to a gene: 13. CDR1 is SGHTA, CDR2 FQGNSA, per germline. The CDR3 region has the DNA TGTGCCAGCAGCTTAGAATATGGGGCGGGGGGCTTCGACGAGCAGTACTTC. Translating gives CASSLEYGAGGFDEQYF.